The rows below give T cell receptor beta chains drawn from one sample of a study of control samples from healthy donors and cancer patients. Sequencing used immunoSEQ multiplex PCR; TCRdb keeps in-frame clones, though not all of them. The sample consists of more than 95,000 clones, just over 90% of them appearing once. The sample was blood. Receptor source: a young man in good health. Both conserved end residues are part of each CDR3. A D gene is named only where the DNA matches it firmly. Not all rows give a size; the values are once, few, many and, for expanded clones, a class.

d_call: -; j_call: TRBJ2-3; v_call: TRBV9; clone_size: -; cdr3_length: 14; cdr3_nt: TGTGCCAGCAGCGTAGACAATAGTGGCGGTACGCAGTATTTT; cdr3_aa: CASSVDNSGGTQYF
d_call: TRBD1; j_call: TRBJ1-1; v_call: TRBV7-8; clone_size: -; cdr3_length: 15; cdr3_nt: TGTGCCAGCAGCTTGGGGACAGGGAGTCGCACTGAAGCTTTCTTT; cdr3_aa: CASSLGTGSRTEAFF
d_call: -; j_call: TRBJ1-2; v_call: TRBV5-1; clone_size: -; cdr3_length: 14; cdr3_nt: TGCGCCAGCAGCTTGTTAGGCAGGGGAGGTGGCTACACCTTC; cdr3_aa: CASSLLGRGGGYTF
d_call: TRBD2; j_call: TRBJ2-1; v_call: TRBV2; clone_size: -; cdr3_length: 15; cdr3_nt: TGTGCCAGCGGACGACTAGCGGGAGGGCGAGGTGAGCAGTTCTTC; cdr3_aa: CASGRLAGGRGEQFF
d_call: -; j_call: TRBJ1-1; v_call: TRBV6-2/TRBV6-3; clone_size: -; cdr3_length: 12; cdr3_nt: TGTGCCAGCAGTTACGGCCCGGCCCCATCTTTCTTT; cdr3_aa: CASSYGPAPSFF
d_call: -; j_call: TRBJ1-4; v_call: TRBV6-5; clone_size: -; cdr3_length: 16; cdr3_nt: TGTGCCAGCAGTTATTCCGGAGGCGGGACACAGGAAAAACTGTTTTTT; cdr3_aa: CASSYSGGGTQEKLFF
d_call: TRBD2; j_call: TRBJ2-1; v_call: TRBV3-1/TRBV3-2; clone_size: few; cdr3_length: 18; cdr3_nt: TGTGCCAGCAGCCAAGACCGGACTAGCGGGGGAGGTTACTTTGAGCAGTTCTTC; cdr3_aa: CASSQDRTSGGGYFEQFF
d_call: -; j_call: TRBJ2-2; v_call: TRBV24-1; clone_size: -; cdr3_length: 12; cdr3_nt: TGTGCCACCAGTGACAGAACCGGGGAGCTGTTTTTT; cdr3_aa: CATSDRTGELFF
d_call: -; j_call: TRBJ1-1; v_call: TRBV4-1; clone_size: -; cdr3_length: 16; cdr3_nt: TGCGCCAGCAGCCAAGTAAGGGCTAAAGGAGGGACTGAAGCTTTCTTT; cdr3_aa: CASSQVRAKGGTEAFF
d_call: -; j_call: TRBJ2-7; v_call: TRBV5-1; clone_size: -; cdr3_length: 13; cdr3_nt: TGCGCCAGCAGCTTAGACAGGGACTTGGAGCAGTACTTC; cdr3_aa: CASSLDRDLEQYF
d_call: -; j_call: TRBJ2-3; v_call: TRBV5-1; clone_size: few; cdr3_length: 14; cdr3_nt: TGCGCCAGCAGCGTATACGGGGTCACAGATACGCAGTATTTT; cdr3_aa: CASSVYGVTDTQYF
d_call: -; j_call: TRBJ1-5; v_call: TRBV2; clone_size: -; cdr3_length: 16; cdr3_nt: TGTGCCAGCAGTGAAGCATCCGGTAATAGCAATCAGCCCCAGCATTTT; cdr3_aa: CASSEASGNSNQPQHF
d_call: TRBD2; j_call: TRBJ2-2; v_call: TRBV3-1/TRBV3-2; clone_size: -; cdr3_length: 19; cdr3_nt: TGTGCCAGCAGCCACACGACTAGCGGGAGGGCCGGGTCAGCCGGGGAGCTGTTTTTT; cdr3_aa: CASSHTTSGRAGSAGELFF
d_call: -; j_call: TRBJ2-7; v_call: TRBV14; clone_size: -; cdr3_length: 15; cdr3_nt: TGTGCCAGCAGCCAAGCCCGGGATTTCCCCTACGAGCAGTACTTC; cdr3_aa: CASSQARDFPYEQYF
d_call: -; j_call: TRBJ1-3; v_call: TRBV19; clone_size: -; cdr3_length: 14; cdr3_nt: TGTGCCAGTAGTATAAAGGGCTCTGGAAACACCATATATTTT; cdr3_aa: CASSIKGSGNTIYF
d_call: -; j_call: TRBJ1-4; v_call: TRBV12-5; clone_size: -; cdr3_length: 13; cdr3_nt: TGTGCTAGTGCTTCGGGGTCCCTCGGAAAACTGTTTTTT; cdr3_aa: CASASGSLGKLFF
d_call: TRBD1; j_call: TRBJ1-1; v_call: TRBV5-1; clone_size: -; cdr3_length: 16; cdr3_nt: TGCGCCAGCAGCCCTCGACAGGGGGAGGTGAACACTGAAGCTTTCTTT; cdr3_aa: CASSPRQGEVNTEAFF
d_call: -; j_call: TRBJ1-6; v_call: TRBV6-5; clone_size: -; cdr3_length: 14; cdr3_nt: TGTGCCAGCAGTTACTCGCAGGGGAGATCACCCCTCCACTTT; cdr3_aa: CASSYSQGRSPLHF
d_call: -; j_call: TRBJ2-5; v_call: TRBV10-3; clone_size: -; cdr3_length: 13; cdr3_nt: TGTGCCATCAACGAGGGGTTGGAGGAGACCCAGTACTTC; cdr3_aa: CAINEGLEETQYF
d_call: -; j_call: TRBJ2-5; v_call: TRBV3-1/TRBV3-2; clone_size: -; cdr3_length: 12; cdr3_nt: TGTGCCAGCAGCCAAGATGGTGACTCCCAGTACTTC; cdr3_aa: CASSQDGDSQYF
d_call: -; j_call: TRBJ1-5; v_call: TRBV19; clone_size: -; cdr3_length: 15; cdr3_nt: TGTGCCAGTAGTATAGAATCGGGACCGAATCAGCCCCAGCATTTT; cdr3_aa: CASSIESGPNQPQHF
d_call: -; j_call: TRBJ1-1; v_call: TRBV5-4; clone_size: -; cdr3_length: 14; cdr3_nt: TGTGCCAGCAGCCCCGCAGGGTGGCGCACTGAAGCTTTCTTT; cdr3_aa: CASSPAGWRTEAFF
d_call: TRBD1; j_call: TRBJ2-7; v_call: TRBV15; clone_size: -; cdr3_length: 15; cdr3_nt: TGTGCCACCAGCAGAGAGACAGGGGGCAGATACGAGCAGTACTTC; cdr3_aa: CATSRETGGRYEQYF
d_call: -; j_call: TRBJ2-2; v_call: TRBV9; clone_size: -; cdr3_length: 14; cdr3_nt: TGTGCCAGCAGCGTCTCCACAGACACCGGGGAGCTGTTTTTT; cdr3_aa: CASSVSTDTGELFF
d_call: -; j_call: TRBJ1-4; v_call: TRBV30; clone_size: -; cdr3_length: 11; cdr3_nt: TGTGCCTGGAGTGTCCCTGAAAAACTGTTTTTT; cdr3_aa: CAWSVPEKLFF
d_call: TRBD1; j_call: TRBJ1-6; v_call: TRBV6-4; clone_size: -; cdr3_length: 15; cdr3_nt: TGTGCCAGCAGTGACTCGACAGGGGTAAATTCACCCCTCCACTTT; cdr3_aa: CASSDSTGVNSPLHF
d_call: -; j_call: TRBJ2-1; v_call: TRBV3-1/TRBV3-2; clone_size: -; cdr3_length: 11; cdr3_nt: TGTGCCAGCAGCCACGGGGACTTGGGGTTCTTC; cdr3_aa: CASSHGDLGFF
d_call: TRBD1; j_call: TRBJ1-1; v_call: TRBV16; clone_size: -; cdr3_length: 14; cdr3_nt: TGTGCCAGCAGCCCCCCGGACAGGAATGCTGAAGCTTTCTTT; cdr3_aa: CASSPPDRNAEAFF
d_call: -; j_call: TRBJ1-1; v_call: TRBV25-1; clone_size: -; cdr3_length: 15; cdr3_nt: TGTGCCAGCAGTGAGAGGGACGGCCTGAACACTGAAGCTTTCTTT; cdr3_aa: CASSERDGLNTEAFF
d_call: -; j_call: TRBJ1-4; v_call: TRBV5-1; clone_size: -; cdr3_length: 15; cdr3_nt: TGCGCCAGCAGCCACGGGAGGGGCACTAATGAAAAACTGTTTTTT; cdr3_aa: CASSHGRGTNEKLFF
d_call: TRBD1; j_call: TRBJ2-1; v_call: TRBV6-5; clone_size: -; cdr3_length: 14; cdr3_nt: TGTGCCAGCAGTTATGGACAGGGGGCTCAGGAGCAGTTCTTC; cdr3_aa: CASSYGQGAQEQFF
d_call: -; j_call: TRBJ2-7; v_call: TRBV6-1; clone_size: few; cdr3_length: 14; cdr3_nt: TGTGCCAGCAGTGAATGGGACAACGACTACGAGCAGTACTTC; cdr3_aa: CASSEWDNDYEQYF
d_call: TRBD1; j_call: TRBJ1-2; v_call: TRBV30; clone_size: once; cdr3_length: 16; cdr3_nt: TGTGCCTGGAGTGACCGCATCCGGGACAGGGCCTATGGCTACACCTTC; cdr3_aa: CAWSDRIRDRAYGYTF
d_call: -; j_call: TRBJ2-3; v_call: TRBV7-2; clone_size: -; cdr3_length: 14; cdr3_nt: TGTGCCAGCAGCCATCCGCCCGGGGCAGATACGCAGTATTTT; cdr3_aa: CASSHPPGADTQYF
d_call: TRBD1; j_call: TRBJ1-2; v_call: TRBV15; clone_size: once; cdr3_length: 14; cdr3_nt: TGTGCCACCAGCAGCCTGACAGGGGGCCAAGGCTACACCTTC; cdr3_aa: CATSSLTGGQGYTF
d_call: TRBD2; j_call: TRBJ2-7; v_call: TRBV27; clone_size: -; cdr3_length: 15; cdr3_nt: TGTGCCAGCAGTTTCGGGCTAGCGGGTCCCCACGAGCAGTACTTC; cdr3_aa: CASSFGLAGPHEQYF
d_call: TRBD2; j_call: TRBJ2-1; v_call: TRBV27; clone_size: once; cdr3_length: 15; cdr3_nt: TGTGCCAGCAGTTTACGCGGGAGCTCCTACAATGAGCAGTTCTTC; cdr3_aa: CASSLRGSSYNEQFF
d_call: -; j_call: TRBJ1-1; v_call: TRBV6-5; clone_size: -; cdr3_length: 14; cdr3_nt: TGTGCCAGCAATCCATCCTCGGGGAACACTGAAGCTTTCTTT; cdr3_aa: CASNPSSGNTEAFF
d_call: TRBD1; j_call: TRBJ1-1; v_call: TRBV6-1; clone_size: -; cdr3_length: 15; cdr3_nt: TGTGCCAGCAGTTTCGGGACAGGGGTGAACACTGAAGCTTTCTTT; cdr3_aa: CASSFGTGVNTEAFF
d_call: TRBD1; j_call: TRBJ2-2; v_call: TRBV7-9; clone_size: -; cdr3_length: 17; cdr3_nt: TGTGCCAGCAGCCCGGCTATGGGACAGGGGGCGATCGGGGAGCTGTTTTTT; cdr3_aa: CASSPAMGQGAIGELFF
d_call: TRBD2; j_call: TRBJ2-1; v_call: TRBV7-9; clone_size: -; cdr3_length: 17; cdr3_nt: TGTGCCAGCAGCTTGCGAAGCGGGGGGAGCTCCTACAATGAGCAGTTCTTC; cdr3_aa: CASSLRSGGSSYNEQFF
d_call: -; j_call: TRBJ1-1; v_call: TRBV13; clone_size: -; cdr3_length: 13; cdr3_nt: TGTGCCAGCAGCCCATCGGGGGGAACTGAAGCTTTCTTT; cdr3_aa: CASSPSGGTEAFF
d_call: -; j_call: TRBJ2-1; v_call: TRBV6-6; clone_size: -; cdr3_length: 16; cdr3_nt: TGTGCCAGCAGTTACAGGAGGGGTCGCTCCTACAATGAGCAGTTCTTC; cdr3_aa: CASSYRRGRSYNEQFF
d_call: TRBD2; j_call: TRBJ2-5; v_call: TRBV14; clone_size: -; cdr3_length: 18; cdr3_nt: TGTGCCAGCAGCGAGTACGAACCGGGACTAGCGCTACAAGAGACCCAGTACTTC; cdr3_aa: CASSEYEPGLALQETQYF
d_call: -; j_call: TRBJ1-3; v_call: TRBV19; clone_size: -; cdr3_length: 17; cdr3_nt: TGTGCCAGTAGTATAGACTCGATCAGGGTCTCTGGAAACACCATATATTTT; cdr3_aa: CASSIDSIRVSGNTIYF
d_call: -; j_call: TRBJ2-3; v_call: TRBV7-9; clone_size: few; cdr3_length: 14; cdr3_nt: TGTGCCAGCAGCCGACGGGGGGCCACAGATACGCAGTATTTT; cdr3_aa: CASSRRGATDTQYF
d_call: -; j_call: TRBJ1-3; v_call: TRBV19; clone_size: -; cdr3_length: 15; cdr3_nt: TGTGCCAGTAGTGTACCAGGGCTCTCTGGAAACACCATATATTTT; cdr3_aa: CASSVPGLSGNTIYF
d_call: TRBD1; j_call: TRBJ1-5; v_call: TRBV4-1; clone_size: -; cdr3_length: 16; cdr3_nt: TGCGCCAGCAGCCAAGACCCAGACAGGGGGCGTCAGCCCCAGCATTTT; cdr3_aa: CASSQDPDRGRQPQHF
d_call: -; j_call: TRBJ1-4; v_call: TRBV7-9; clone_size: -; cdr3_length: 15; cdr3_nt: TGTGCCAGCAGCTCACAGGGAGCAACTAATGAAAAACTGTTTTTT; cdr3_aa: CASSSQGATNEKLFF
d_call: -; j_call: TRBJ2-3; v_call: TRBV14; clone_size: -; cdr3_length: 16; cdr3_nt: TGTGCCAGCAGCCAATGGTCGGTCTCATCGAGAGATACGCAGTATTTT; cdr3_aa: CASSQWSVSSRDTQYF
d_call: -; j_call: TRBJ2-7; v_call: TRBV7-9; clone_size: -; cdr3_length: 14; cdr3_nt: TGTGCCAGCAGCGGACGGGCTCCCTCCTACGAGCAGTACTTC; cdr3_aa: CASSGRAPSYEQYF
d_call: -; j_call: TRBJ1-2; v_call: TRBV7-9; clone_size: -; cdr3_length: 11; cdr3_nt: TGTGCCAGCAGCCTGGACCATGGCTACACCTTC; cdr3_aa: CASSLDHGYTF
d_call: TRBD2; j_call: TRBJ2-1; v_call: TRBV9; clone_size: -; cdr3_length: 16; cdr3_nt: TGTGCCAGCAGCGTAGCCGGGACTAGCGGCTACAATGAGCAGTTCTTC; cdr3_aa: CASSVAGTSGYNEQFF
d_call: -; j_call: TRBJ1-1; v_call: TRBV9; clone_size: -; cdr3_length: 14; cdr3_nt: TGTGCCAGCAGCGTAGCTAGGGGGGCCACTGAAGCTTTCTTT; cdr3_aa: CASSVARGATEAFF